This T cell receptor beta chain stems from a study of T cell clonotyping in hematopoietic cell transplantation. Assay used: immunoSEQ multiplex PCR; TCRdb lists only in-frame clones, some missing. Among some 11,000 clones listed, approximately 45% were seen once. This CDR3 spans 14 amino acids. V was shortened by 0 bases and J by 2 bases, with 8 bases between the two germline ends. Per the germline V gene, CDR1 is SGDLS and CDR2 is YYNGEE. The receptor was isolated from a male patient in his fifties who had an allogeneic stem cell transplant from an unrelated donor, so the T cells may come from the graft donor. Some clones in this sample may be carry-over from other donors' samples. V gene TRBV9 combines with J gene TRBJ2-5; D not resolved. Source: PBMCs, taken 30 days after allogeneic stem cell transplant. The CDR3 reads CASSVDLEQETQYF. The CDR3 region has the DNA TGTGCCAGCAGCGTAGATCTGGAACAAGAGACCCAGTACTTC.